This T cell receptor (beta chain) emerged from a study of blood T cell repertoires in COVID-19. At the level of the study: Collection of acute and convalescent COVID-19 samples took place in the United States, Italy and Spain.

Using immunoSEQ multiplex PCR, the repertoire was profiled, and TCRdb retains in-frame clones only, with some absent. The sample has 250,000 to 300,000 clones; around 90% are singletons. Trimming cost V 2 bases and J 8 bases; bases outside gene matches: 3. Germline lookup yields CDR1 LGHNA and CDR2 YNFKEQ. The CDR3 length is 14 residues. Sequencing was performed on peripheral blood. The genes are TRBV4-2 and TRBJ2-1, with 10 bases that match TRBD2. The sequence derives from a woman in her sixties or seventies with COVID-19, enrolled during active disease. The CDR3, as DNA: TGTGCCAGCAGCCAAAAAGGACTAGCGGATGAGCAGTTCTTC. Its protein is CASSQKGLADEQFF.